This T cell receptor (beta chain) was profiled in a study of blood T cell repertoires in COVID-19 (dated by TCRdb to 2018 to 2021). At the level of the whole study: The collaborator samples originated in the United States, Italy and Spain and spanned the acute and convalescent phases of COVID-19. The material from the prospective study consisted of cDNA or gDNA derived from T cells, B-cell-depleted T cells, or PBMCs. The dataset comprised deeply sampled blood TCRbeta repertoires from subjects exposed to, actively infected with, or recovered from COVID-19. A freely available public database, intended as a resource for researchers studying the immune response to SARS-CoV-2, is where the repertoires were released. Samples were obtained from the ongoing ImmuneRACE study (first 160 participants) and from 1,254 subjects provided by 6 global collaborators. Sample metadata almost always included a de-identified subject ID, COVID-19 status, age in years and sex. HLA class I and class II types, where available, came from metadata supplied by the sample provider rather than from assay-based typing. The investigation overall reported the following: Clinical and demographic metadata were provided uncurated, with the amount varying by source and participant.

The immunoSEQ Assay, a bias-controlled multiplex PCR, was used to amplify TCRbeta CDR3 regions from genomic DNA. The source study handled its data this way. The number of nucleated cells in each sample was estimated from the amplification of reference gene primers within the assay. Sequence reads were collapsed and filtered to measure the absolute abundance of every unique TCRbeta CDR3 rearrangement. For each sample, productive Simpson clonality was calculated as the square root of Simpson's diversity index across productive rearrangements. TCRdb re-hosts the immuneACCESS table, in-frame sequences only. Its copies lack some clones; in the studies checked, an unresolved V gene accounts for under half of them, and the cause for the rest is not known. The D gene and trimming were derived from the DNA, and the V and J assignments and clone size from that table. The sample profile shows roughly 75,000 clones; 75% to 85% of them were found once. The top ten hold roughly 8.9% of the sample.

There are 11 amino acids in the CDR3, from cysteine to phenylalanine inclusive. Only the CDR3 DNA is retained, 33 bases long and in frame from the first base. V loses 2 bases of germline sequence and J loses 7 bases, and the interval between the two ends is 5 bases. The germline V gene specifies WSHSY as CDR1 and SAAADI as CDR2. One collaborating source in Seattle enrolled patients during active infection and followed them longitudinally through the course of disease. The collaborating institutions used their own protocols to collect whole blood in K2EDTA tubes. For TCRbeta analysis, collaborators shipped samples in one of three forms: frozen whole blood, isolated PBMCs, or DNA extracted from either of those sample types. Comment on this clone: It lacks a known antigen. No per-base quality is available; no much larger clone lies one base away.

The chain links TRBV10-2 with TRBJ2-5; a weak D assignment points to TRBD2 (5 bases agree). This sequence was found in a man between 50 and 59 years old with COVID-19, enrolled during active disease. Source material: peripheral blood. For the CDR3, the sequence is CASSERGTQYF. The nucleotides are TGCGCCAGCAGTGAGCGGGGGACCCAGTACTTC.